The 10 T cell receptor beta chains below all came from one sample that was sequenced in a study of T cells after somatic rescue of genetic block. Repertoires were generated with immunoSEQ multiplex PCR, while TCRdb's copy carries only in-frame clones and drops some. The data show approximately 88,000 clones, around 89% seen once. Sequencing was carried out using peripheral blood mononuclear cells (PBMCs). These receptors were collected from a young woman.

The chain has TRBV4-3 and TRBJ2-3; 8 positions agree with TRBD2. Per germline, CDR1 LGHNA and CDR2 YSLEER. Losses at the gene ends were 3 bases for V and 1 base for J; bases not matched to a gene: 9. The CDR3 has 17 amino acids. CDR3 nucleotide sequence: TGCGCCAGCAGCCACCTCATAGCGGGAATCGGCACAGATACGCAGTATTTT. It codes for CASSHLIAGIGTDTQYF.

CDR3 residues: CASGLGPGEQYF. DNA of the CDR3: TGTGCTAGTGGTTTGGGTCCCGGGGAGCAGTACTTC. The J gene is TRBJ2-7, the V gene TRBV12-5, with D unresolved. The CDR3 loop spans 12 amino acids. CDR1 and CDR2 from the germline V gene are LGHNT and FRNRAP. Trimming left V 1 base short and J 7 bases short, with 8 bases between.

The rearrangement uses TRBV11-2 and TRBJ2-7, with D perhaps matching TRBD1 or TRBD2 (5 bases each). V shed 5 bases and J shed 3 bases, with 17 bases lying between them. This CDR3 has 15 amino acids. The germline gives CDR1 SGHAT, CDR2 FQNNGV. The CDR3 bases are TGTGCCAGCAGCCCCCGGCCGGGGACGAACTACGAGCAGTACTTC. It codes for CASSPRPGTNYEQYF.

V and J are TRBV19 and TRBJ1-3, with 8 nucleotides matching TRBD1. CDR3 size: 17 residues. Germline CDR1 LNHDA, CDR2 SQIVND (reference sequence). J was trimmed by 2 bases and V by 0 bases; bases with no gene match: 6. The CDR3 DNA follows: TGTGCCAGTAGTATAGACCCGGACAGGGCTGCTGGAAACACCATATATTTT. Translation: CASSIDPDRAAGNTIYF.

The DNA for the CDR3 is TGTGCCAGCAGCAATCGAAGGGCAGGGTTGGAGACCCAGTACTTC. The encoded protein is CASSNRRAGLETQYF. This rearrangement joins TRBV27 to TRBJ2-5, with D possibly matching TRBD1 (5 bases). Germline CDR1 is MNHEY and CDR2 is SMNVEV (reference sequence). The CDR3 loop spans 15 amino acids. The ends were cut back, 6 bases at V and 5 bases at J, with 19 bases in the middle.

The chain uses TRBV20-1 and TRBJ1-4; no firm D call. CDR1 is DFQATT and CDR2 is SNEGSKA in the germline V gene (reference sequence). Trimming removed 7 bases at V and 4 bases at J, with 7 bases between. The CDR3 covers 11 residues. The CDR3 DNA sequence: TGCAGTGTCAGCAGTAATGAAAAACTGTTTTTT. Protein sequence: CSVSSNEKLFF.

V usage is TRBV5-5 and J usage is TRBJ2-7, with 9 bases aligning to TRBD1. The CDR3 covers 18 residues. V lost 2 bases to trimming and J lost 1 base; unmatched junction nucleotides: 13. CDR1 is SGHKS and CDR2 is YYEKEE in the germline V gene (reference sequence). The CDR3 protein is CASSFDRDRAFRSYEQYF. The CDR3 DNA follows: TGTGCCAGCAGCTTCGACCGGGACAGGGCCTTTCGTTCCTACGAGCAGTACTTC.

The chain is built from TRBV6-6 and TRBJ2-3; TRBD2 aligns across 10 bases. This CDR3 region has 16 residues. V was clipped by 5 bases and J by 0 bases; unmatched bases: 5. Germline-derived CDR1 and CDR2 are MNHNY and SVGAGI (reference sequence). The CDR3 region is CASSRGLAESTDTQYF. CDR3 bases: TGTGCCAGCAGTCGCGGACTAGCGGAAAGCACAGATACGCAGTATTTT.

The rearrangement uses TRBV4-1 and TRBJ1-2; no clear D gene. The CDR3 runs 16 residues. V was shortened by 4 bases and J by 4 bases, with 19 bases between the two germline ends. CDR1 and CDR2 (germline): MGHRA, YSYEKL. The CDR3 protein is CASSRSLGVETYGYTF. As DNA, the CDR3 is TGCGCCAGCAGCCGATCTCTTGGGGTGGAGACCTATGGCTACACCTTC.

The chain is built from TRBV9 and TRBJ1-5; D call uncertain. V lost 5 bases, J lost 0 bases, and 12 bases lay in between. Germline lookup yields CDR1 SGDLS and CDR2 YYNGEE. The CDR3 loop spans 15 amino acids. In nucleotides, the CDR3 is TGTGCCAGCAGTGCCCATCAGGATAGCAATCAGCCCCAGCATTTT. Translated: CASSAHQDSNQPQHF.